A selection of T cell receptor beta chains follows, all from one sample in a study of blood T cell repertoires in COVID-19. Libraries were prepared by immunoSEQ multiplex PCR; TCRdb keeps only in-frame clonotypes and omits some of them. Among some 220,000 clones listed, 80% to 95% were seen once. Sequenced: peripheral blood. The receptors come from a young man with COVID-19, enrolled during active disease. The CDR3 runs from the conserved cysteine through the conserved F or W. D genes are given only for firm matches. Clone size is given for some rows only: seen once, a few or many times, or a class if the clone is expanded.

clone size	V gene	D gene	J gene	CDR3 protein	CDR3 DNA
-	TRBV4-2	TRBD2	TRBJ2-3	CASSQDPSGGVTDTQYF	TGTGCCAGCAGCCAAGATCCGAGCGGGGGGGTAACAGATACGCAGTATTTT
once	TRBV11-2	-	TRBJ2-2	CASSARGTGELFF	TGTGCCAGCAGCGCTCGGGGCACCGGGGAGCTGTTTTTT
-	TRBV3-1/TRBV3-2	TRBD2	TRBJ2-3	CASEAGSADTQYF	TGTGCCAGCGAAGCGGGGAGCGCAGATACGCAGTATTTT
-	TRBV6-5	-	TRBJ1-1	CASSYTRQANTEAFF	TGTGCCAGCAGTTATACCCGGCAGGCGAACACTGAAGCTTTCTTT
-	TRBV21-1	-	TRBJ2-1	CASFSSSGDNYNEQFF	TGTGCCAGTTTCAGCTCTAGCGGGGACAACTACAATGAGCAGTTCTTC
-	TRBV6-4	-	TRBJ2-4	CASSENRGGGNIQYF	TGTGCCAGCAGTGAAAACAGGGGGGGCGGAAACATTCAGTACTTC
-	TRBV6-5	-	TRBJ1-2	CASRGEGNYGYTF	TGTGCCAGCCGCGGGGAAGGCAACTATGGCTACACCTTC
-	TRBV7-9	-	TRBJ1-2	CASSLGRGEDYGYTF	TGTGCCAGCAGCTTAGGTAGAGGGGAGGACTATGGCTACACCTTC
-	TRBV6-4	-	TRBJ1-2	CASSDSLGEGSGYTF	TGTGCCAGCAGTGACTCGTTGGGCGAGGGAAGTGGCTACACCTTC
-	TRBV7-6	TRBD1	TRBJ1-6	CASSSVQGAYSPLHF	TGTGCCAGCAGCTCAGTACAGGGGGCGTATTCACCCCTCCACTTT
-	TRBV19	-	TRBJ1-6	CASSISVHNSPLHF	TGTGCCAGTAGTATTAGCGTCCATAATTCACCCCTCCACTTT
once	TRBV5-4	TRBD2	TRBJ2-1	CASSLSGLAYNEQFF	TGTGCCAGCAGCTTGTCGGGACTAGCCTACAATGAGCAGTTCTTC
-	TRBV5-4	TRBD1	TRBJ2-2	CASSLVQGGSTGELFF	TGTGCCAGCAGCTTGGTACAGGGGGGAAGCACCGGGGAGCTGTTTTTT
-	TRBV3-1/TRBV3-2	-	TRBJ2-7	CASSQERGASYEQYF	TGTGCCAGCAGCCAAGAACGGGGAGCCTCCTACGAGCAGTACTTC
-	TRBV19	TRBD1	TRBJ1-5	CASSPRQGAQPQHF	TGTGCCAGTAGTCCCCGACAGGGAGCCCAGCCCCAGCATTTT
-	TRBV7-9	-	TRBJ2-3	CASSAGADTQYF	TGTGCCAGCAGCGCAGGTGCAGATACGCAGTATTTT
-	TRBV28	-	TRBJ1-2	CASFRVGGYTF	TGTGCCAGCTTCAGGGTGGGTGGCTACACCTTC
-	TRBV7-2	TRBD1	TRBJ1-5	CASSYQGQGGQPQHF	TGTGCCAGCAGCTACCAAGGACAGGGTGGTCAGCCCCAGCATTTT
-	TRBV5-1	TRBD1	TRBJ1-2	CASSPGTGGWYGYTF	TGCGCCAGCAGCCCCGGGACAGGGGGGTGGTATGGCTACACCTTC
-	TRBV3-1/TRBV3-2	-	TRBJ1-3	CASSPIGGSGNTIYF	TGTGCCAGCAGCCCTATCGGGGGCTCTGGAAACACCATATATTTT
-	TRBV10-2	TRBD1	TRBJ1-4	CASSDSGGGGEKLFF	TGCGCCAGCAGTGATTCAGGGGGCGGAGGGGAAAAACTGTTTTTT
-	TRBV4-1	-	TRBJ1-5	CASSQEVARGLGQPQHF	TGCGCCAGCAGCCAAGAAGTGGCCCGGGGTCTGGGGCAGCCCCAGCATTTT
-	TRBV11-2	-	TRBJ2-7	CASSLAPGALAEQYF	TGTGCCAGCAGCTTAGCCCCAGGGGCTTTGGCCGAGCAGTACTTC
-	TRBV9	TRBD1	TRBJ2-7	CASSVLPPGTASSYEQYF	TGTGCCAGCAGCGTCCTTCCTCCGGGGACAGCAAGCTCCTACGAGCAGTACTTC
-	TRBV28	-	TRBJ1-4	CASSLSGSTNEKLFF	TGTGCCAGCAGTTTATCGGGGTCAACTAATGAAAAACTGTTTTTT
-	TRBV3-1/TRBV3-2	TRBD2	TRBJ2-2	CASSLTSGGIGELFF	TGTGCCAGCAGCCTGACTAGCGGGGGAATCGGGGAGCTGTTTTTT
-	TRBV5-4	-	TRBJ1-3	CASSLTGLGNTIYF	TGTGCCAGCAGCTTGACAGGGTTAGGAAACACCATATATTTT
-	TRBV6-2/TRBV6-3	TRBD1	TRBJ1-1	CASSYEQDRGVNTEAFF	TGTGCCAGCAGTTACGAGCAGGACAGGGGTGTGAACACTGAAGCTTTCTTT
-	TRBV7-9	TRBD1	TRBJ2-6	CASSLRQGADGANVLTF	TGTGCCAGCAGCTTAAGGCAGGGGGCGGACGGGGCCAACGTCCTGACTTTC
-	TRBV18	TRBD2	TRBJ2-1	CASSPRGAGVYNEQFF	TGTGCCAGCTCACCACGCGGGGCGGGGGTCTACAATGAGCAGTTCTTC
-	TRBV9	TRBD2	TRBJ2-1	CASSDRLAGVIEQFF	TGTGCCAGCAGCGACCGACTAGCGGGGGTGATTGAGCAGTTCTTC
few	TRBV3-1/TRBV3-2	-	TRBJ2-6	CASSQPNIGRVGSGANVLTF	TGTGCCAGCAGCCAGCCAAACATAGGCAGGGTGGGATCTGGGGCCAACGTCCTGACTTTC
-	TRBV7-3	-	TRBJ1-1	CASSPRGGMNTEAFF	TGTGCCAGCAGCCCACGGGGAGGGATGAACACTGAAGCTTTCTTT
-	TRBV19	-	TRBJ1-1	CASSISMNTEAFF	TGTGCCAGTAGTATATCCATGAACACTGAAGCTTTCTTT
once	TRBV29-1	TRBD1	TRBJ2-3	CSVEGQGARTDTQYF	TGCAGCGTTGAAGGTCAGGGGGCTCGCACAGATACGCAGTATTTT
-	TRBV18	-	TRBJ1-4	CASSREGMDEKLFF	TGTGCCAGCTCACGGGAGGGGATGGATGAAAAACTGTTTTTT
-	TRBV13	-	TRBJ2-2	CASSLSGVSGTGELFF	TGTGCCAGCAGCTTATCAGGGGTTTCGGGCACCGGGGAGCTGTTTTTT
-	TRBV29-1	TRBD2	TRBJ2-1	CSVALAGPLNEQFF	TGCAGCGTTGCTCTAGCGGGACCCCTCAATGAGCAGTTCTTC
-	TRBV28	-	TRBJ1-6	CASSFPTGYLSPLHF	TGTGCCAGCAGTTTCCCTACGGGGTACCTTTCACCCCTCCACTTT
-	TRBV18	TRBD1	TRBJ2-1	CASSGTGQGKNNEQFF	TGTGCCAGCTCTGGGACGGGACAGGGAAAAAACAATGAGCAGTTCTTC
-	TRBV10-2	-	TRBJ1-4	CASSEGAEEEKLFF	TGCGCCAGCAGTGAGGGGGCAGAGGAGGAAAAACTGTTTTTT
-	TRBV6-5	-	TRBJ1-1	CASSLQVNTEAFF	TGTGCCAGCAGCTTACAGGTGAACACTGAAGCTTTCTTT
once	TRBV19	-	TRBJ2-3	CASSSRLADPPDTQYF	TGTGCCAGTAGTTCCCGCCTAGCTGACCCACCAGATACGCAGTATTTT
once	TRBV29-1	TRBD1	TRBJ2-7	CSVPGQSYEQYF	TGCAGCGTTCCGGGACAGTCTTACGAGCAGTACTTC
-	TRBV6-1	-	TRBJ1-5	CASSEFTGNQPQHF	TGTGCCAGCAGTGAATTCACAGGCAATCAGCCCCAGCATTTT
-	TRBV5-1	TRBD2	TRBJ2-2	CASSLASGGATTGELFF	TGCGCCAGCAGCTTGGCTAGCGGGGGGGCAACCACCGGGGAGCTGTTTTTT
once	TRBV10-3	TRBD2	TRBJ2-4	CAISARGGSSNIQYF	TGTGCCATCAGTGCCCGGGGGGGCAGTTCGAACATTCAGTACTTC
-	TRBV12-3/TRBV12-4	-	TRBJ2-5	CASSLVGPETQYF	TGTGCCAGCAGTTTGGTGGGCCCGGAGACCCAGTACTTC